One and the same sample provided the 5 T cell receptor beta chains below, sequenced in a study of radiotherapy plus CTLA-4 blockade in lung cancer. Measured with immunoSEQ multiplex PCR; TCRdb has only the in-frame clones, and not every one. The table includes around 24,000 clones, around 66% detected once. The sample in question was peripheral blood, obtained from a patient treated with radiotherapy plus ipilimumab. These receptors came from a human donor with non-small cell lung cancer who had stable disease on radiotherapy plus ipilimumab.

The chain joins TRBV19 to TRBJ2-3; D gene ambiguous. Looked up from germline, CDR1 is LNHDA and CDR2 is SQIVND (reference sequence). The ends were cut back, 5 bases at V and 4 bases at J, with 13 bases in the middle. This CDR3 contains 14 residues. The CDR3 DNA sequence: TGTGCCAGTAGTCCCCGTGTAGCCCCAGATACGCAGTATTTT. It encodes CASSPRVAPDTQYF.

The V and J genes are TRBV11-2 and TRBJ2-1; TRBD1 or TRBD2 may be the D gene (5 bases each). Germline-derived CDR1 and CDR2 are SGHAT and FQNNGV. The ends were cut back, 4 bases at V and 1 base at J, with 11 bases in the middle. The CDR3 length is 15 residues. The CDR3 protein is CASSYGTFSYNEQFF. The CDR3 DNA is TGTGCCAGCAGCTACGGGACCTTTTCCTACAATGAGCAGTTCTTC.

This chain joins TRBV5-1 and TRBJ1-2, with D hard to call. CDR3 length: 16 residues. The V and J ends lost 0 bases and 0 bases respectively, with 12 bases between them. Germline assignment: CDR1 SGHRS and CDR2 YFSETQ. The DNA of the CDR3 is TGCGCCAGCAGCTTGGTTAGAGCATCAGCTAACTATGGCTACACCTTC. This codes for CASSLVRASANYGYTF.

J is TRBJ2-2 and V is TRBV7-3; no reliable D call. Germline assignment: CDR1 SGHTA and CDR2 FQGTGA. This CDR3 region has 15 residues. V lost 1 base, J lost 2 bases, and 8 bases lay in between. The CDR3 bases are TGTGCCAGCAGCTTAAGTCCCCTCAACACCGGGGAGCTGTTTTTT. Translated, it gives CASSLSPLNTGELFF.

The chain employs TRBV30 and TRBJ2-1, with 7 bases fitting TRBD1. The length of the CDR3 is 14 residues. Germline values: CDR1 GTSNPN, CDR2 SVGIG (reference sequence). J gave up 4 bases and V 4 bases, and 7 bases lay outside the gene matches. The CDR3 spells CAWNKGQSYNEQFF. The DNA of the CDR3 is TGTGCCTGGAATAAGGGACAGTCTTACAATGAGCAGTTCTTC.